The clone carrying this T cell receptor (beta chain) has more than one count but fewer than ten. Its cognate antigen is unknown. CDR1 SNHLY and CDR2 FYNNEI come from the germline V gene. CDR3 length: 15 amino acids. With 3 bases removed from V and 6 bases from J, the gap between germline ends came to 15 bases. The data were obtained in a study of CD8+CD57+ T cells in acquired aplastic anemia. About the study: DNA recovered from sorted CD4+ and CD8+ cells had a mean of roughly 3 ug.

Study-level results: Patients and controls shared about 30 CD8+ CDR3 sequences.

The template used for profiling TCR beta VDJ and CDR3 was genomic DNA. TCRdb redid the calling of the reads with MiXCR, one entry per CDR3 protein. Of approximately 300,000 distinct CDR3 sequences listed, roughly 53% were seen once; the top ten hold 1.3%. CD8+CD57+ cell expansion had been shown by flow cytometry in patients chosen for sequencing. Patients had received no therapy at the time of blood sampling. The sequence was obtained from a human donor with aplastic anemia. J is TRBJ2-4 and V is TRBV2; D perhaps matches TRBD2 (6 bases). Sequencing was performed on sorted CD4+, CD8+, or CD8+CD57+ T cells (not recorded which) from PBMCs. This CDR3 is CASSEEGLSGNIQYF. The CDR3 bases are TGTGCCAGCAGTGAGGAGGGACTCTCTGGAAACATTCAGTACTTC.